One sample yielded the 21 T cell receptor beta chains listed below, sequenced in a study of blood T cell repertoires in COVID-19. Libraries were prepared by immunoSEQ multiplex PCR; TCRdb keeps only in-frame clonotypes and omits some of them. The sample lists more than 300,000 clones, around nine tenths occurring once. Specimen: PBMCs or T cells enriched from blood (not recorded which). These receptor sequences come from a woman between 18 and 29 years old who had recovered from COVID-19.

This chain connects TRBV7-3 to TRBJ1-1, with 9 bases that match TRBD1. Trimming at V came to 3 bases and at J to 6 bases, leaving 5 bases not matched to a gene. The CDR3 length is 14 residues. Germline CDR1 is SGHTA and CDR2 is FQGTGA. The CDR3 loop is CASSFTGTGSEAFF. CDR3 nucleotides: TGTGCCAGCAGCTTTACCGGGACAGGGTCTGAAGCTTTCTTT.

The rearrangement links TRBV6-5 to TRBJ2-7; TRBD2 is a possible D gene (5 bases). CDR3 length: 14 residues. CDR1 and CDR2 (germline): MNHEY, SVGAGI. V lost 10 bases, J lost 2 bases, and 18 bases lay in between. The DNA for the CDR3 is TGTGCCACAGCGGACCCTAACGGGGCCTACGAGCAGTACTTC. Its protein product is CATADPNGAYEQYF.

V gene TRBV5-1 combines with J gene TRBJ2-7; maybe TRBD1 (6 bases). V was cut by 4 bases and J by 3 bases, with 14 bases left in between. The CDR3 has 14 residues. Germline values: CDR1 SGHRS, CDR2 YFSETQ. The CDR3: CASSPGTFGYEQYF. CDR3 nucleotides: TGCGCCAGCAGCCCCGGGACATTCGGCTACGAGCAGTACTTC.

V and J are TRBV29-1 and TRBJ1-2; D possibly corresponds to TRBD1 (5 bases). Germline CDR1 reads SQVTM; CDR2 reads ANQGSEA. The V and J ends lost 4 bases and 4 bases respectively, with 16 bases between them. This CDR3 comprises 14 residues. The CDR3 loop reads CSVVGQGIFYGYTF. The CDR3 DNA sequence: TGCAGCGTTGTCGGGCAGGGAATTTTCTATGGCTACACCTTC. The whole variable domain, remainder taken from reference TRBV29-1 and TRBJ1-2, is SAVISQKPSRDICQRGTSLTIQCQVDSQVTMMFWYRQQPGQSLTLIATANQGSEATYESGFVIDKFPISRPNLTFSTLTVSNMSPEDSSIYLCSVVGQGIFYGYTFGSGTRLTVV.

This clone was recorded once. The rearrangement joins TRBV10-3 to TRBJ2-1; 15 bases line up with TRBD2. V lost 10 bases and J lost 3; bases outside the gene matches: 16. Germline values: CDR1 ENHRY, CDR2 SYGVKD. The CDR3 consists of 19 residues. CDR3 protein: CATLGTGTSGGTHYNEQFF. The CDR3 nucleotides read TGTGCCACACTGGGAACCGGGACTAGCGGGGGGACCCACTACAATGAGCAGTTCTTC.

This clone has a handful of counts. The chain couples TRBV27 to TRBJ1-2; the match to TRBD1 covers 10 bases. The germline gives CDR1 MNHEY, CDR2 SMNVEV (reference sequence). This CDR3 region has 11 residues. V lost 8 bases to trimming and J lost 8 bases; unmatched junction nucleotides: 2. For the CDR3, the DNA is TGTGCCAGCGGGACAGGGGCCGGCTACACCTTC. Its protein product is CASGTGAGYTF.

The chain links TRBV3-1 (or the pseudogene TRBV3-2) to TRBJ2-3; 10 bases map to TRBD2. The CDR3 has 16 amino acids. The V and J ends lost 4 bases and 5 bases, in that order; junction bases with no gene match: 9. Germline CDR1 reads LGHDT; CDR2 reads YNNKEL (reference sequence). The CDR3 here is CASSRCSGGLGDTQYF. As DNA, the CDR3 is TGTGCCAGCAGCCGGTGTAGCGGGGGGCTCGGAGATACGCAGTATTTT.

This rearrangement joins TRBV10-3 to TRBJ2-7; TRBD1 matches 10 bases. Germline V gene data show CDR1 as ENHRY and CDR2 as SYGVKD. This CDR3 has 16 residues. After removal of 5 bases from V and 3 bases from J, the junction contained 10 bases not matched to a gene. CDR3 nucleotide sequence: TGTGCCATCAGTTCCTCGGGGACAGGGGATTACTACGAGCAGTACTTC. Its translation is CAISSSGTGDYYEQYF.

The V call is TRBV6-1, the J call TRBJ2-7, with unresolved D. The CDR3 length is 10 residues. V was clipped by 8 bases and J by 2 bases, with 4 bases between them. Germline CDR1 and CDR2: MNHNS and SASEGT. The CDR3 region is CASGPYEQYF. In DNA form, the CDR3 reads TGTGCCAGCGGGCCCTACGAGCAGTACTTC.

This chain uses TRBV4-1 with TRBJ1-6; no clear D. Germline V gene sequence: CDR1 MGHRA, CDR2 YSYEKL. V lost 0 bases to trimming and J lost 9 bases, with 15 bases between them. The CDR3 extends over 16 amino acids. The DNA for the CDR3 is TGCGCCAGCAGCCAAGAATTCCGGGTGGCTGGTTCACCCCTCCACTTT. Translation gives CASSQEFRVAGSPLHF.

The CDR3 loop is CASSVRDRYVFVDGYTF. CDR3 DNA sequence: TGTGCCAGCAGTGTCCGGGACAGGTACGTTTTTGTGGACGGCTACACCTTC. V and J are TRBV28 and TRBJ1-2; 8 bases match TRBD1. J gave up 8 bases and V 5 bases, and 19 bases lay outside the gene matches. This CDR3 is 17 amino acids long. Germline V gives CDR1 MDHEN, CDR2 SYDVKM.

The gene calls are TRBV4-3 and TRBJ1-2; weak D call: TRBD1 (6 bases). Germline V gives CDR1 LGHNA, CDR2 YSLEER. V was clipped by 1 base and J by 3 bases, with 12 bases between them. CDR3 length: 15 amino acids. CDR3 coding DNA: TGCGCCAGCAGCCAAGTACCAGGGGCGGACTATGGCTACACCTTC. This gives the protein CASSQVPGADYGYTF.

The chain joins TRBV16 to TRBJ2-7, with D possibly matching TRBD1 (5 bases). Germline CDR1 is KGHSY and CDR2 is FQNENV. The CDR3 extends over 15 amino acids. Trimming removed 0 bases at V and 6 bases at J, with 15 bases between. CDR3 nucleotide sequence: TGTGCCAGCAGCCAATCTGGCAGGGTAGTGAGCGAGCAGTACTTC. It translates to CASSQSGRVVSEQYF.

V and J are TRBV5-1 and TRBJ2-7, with TRBD1 identical over 11 bases. The CDR3 has 17 residues. V was pared by 4 bases and J by 4 bases, with 13 bases of the junction left unmatched. In germline, CDR1 is SGHRS, CDR2 YFSETQ. Here the CDR3 reads CASSPGQGVQAGYEQYF. For the CDR3, the DNA is TGCGCCAGCAGCCCGGGACAGGGGGTCCAAGCGGGATACGAGCAGTACTTC. The whole variable domain, filled in from reference TRBV5-1 and TRBJ2-7, reads KAGVTQTPRYLIKTRGQQVTLSCSPISGHRSVSWYQQTPGQGLQFLFEYFSETQRNKGNFPGRFSGRQFSNSRSEMNVSTLELGDSALYLCASSPGQGVQAGYEQYFGPGTRLTVT.

This clone was counted a single time. This chain links TRBV5-8 with TRBJ1-2, with a possible D match to TRBD1 (5 bases). Looked up from germline, CDR1 is SGHTS and CDR2 is YDEGEE. Trimming pared 4 bases from V and 1 base from J, leaving 20 bases between. This CDR3 is 17 amino acids long. As DNA, the CDR3 is TGTGCCAGCAGCCCAAGCAGGGCTCCAACTCTTAACTATGGCTACACCTTC. Translation: CASSPSRAPTLNYGYTF.

The chain uses TRBV27 and TRBJ1-5; D call uncertain. Trimming left V 5 bases short and J 0 bases short, with 8 bases between. Germline V gene lookup returns CDR1 MNHEY and CDR2 SMNVEV (reference sequence). The CDR3 runs to 14 residues. Here the CDR3 DNA reads TGTGCCAGCAGTCTTCCTTATAGCAATCAGCCCCAGCATTTT. This gives the protein CASSLPYSNQPQHF.

This chain links TRBV5-1 with TRBJ1-4; D gene uncertain. Per germline, CDR1 SGHRS and CDR2 YFSETQ. V was cut by 1 base and J by 8 bases, with 15 bases left in between. The CDR3 sequence is 15 residues long. The DNA for the CDR3 is TGCGCCAGCAGCTTGCGGTCCGGGGTTAGAGAAAAACTGTTTTTT. Protein sequence: CASSLRSGVREKLFF.

This clone was observed a single time. The chain combines TRBV18 with TRBJ2-7; 8 nucleotides align to TRBD1. From germline, CDR1 is KGHSH and CDR2 LQKENI. V shed 1 base, J shed 3 bases, and the junction held 5 bases outside the gene matches. CDR3 length: 15 residues. In nucleotides, the CDR3 is TGTGCCAGCTCACCACTGACAGGGGTGGTCTACGAGCAGTACTTC. Translation: CASSPLTGVVYEQYF.

This clone was counted only a few times. J is TRBJ1-2 and V is TRBV12-3 or TRBV12-4; D is unresolved. The CDR3 extends over 13 amino acids. With 4 bases removed from V and 8 bases from J, the gap between germline ends came to 14 bases. CDR3 nucleotide sequence: TGTGCCAGCAGTTACCTACTCCCATTAGGCTACACCTTC. The encoded protein is CASSYLLPLGYTF.

The V gene is TRBV18, the J gene TRBJ1-1, with D possibly TRBD1 on 6 matching bases. The length of the CDR3 is 13 residues. Germline lookup yields CDR1 KGHSH and CDR2 LQKENI. The V end was cut by 4 bases, the J end by 12 bases, with 18 bases between. This chain's CDR3 is CASSRLTGMVTFF. CDR3 DNA: TGTGCCAGCTCACGGCTGACAGGAATGGTAACTTTCTTT.

A few counts support this clone. V and J are TRBV19 and TRBJ1-3; the D gene is possibly TRBD1 (6 bases). The ends were cut back, 9 bases at V and 5 bases at J, with 20 bases in the middle. CDR1 and CDR2 from the germline V gene are LNHDA and SQIVND (reference sequence). CDR3 length equals 15 residues. CDR3 loop: CASHRDIQARNTIYF. The CDR3 DNA sequence: TGTGCCAGCCACCGGGACATTCAAGCGCGAAACACCATATATTTT.